The T cell receptor beta chain described here comes from a study of T cells in Graves' hyperthyroidism and ophthalmopathy. Study-level information: Staff took peripheral blood when the initial diagnosis was made, before any treatment began.

Points from the study as a whole: Progression to ophthalmopathy was predicted a median of approximately 6.4 months early. In blood, most of the thyroid clonotypes expanded above 0.001 were also present.

RNA transcripts served as the template for amplifying TCR beta CDR3 regions. Using the HTBI primer set, a first-round RT-PCR was run on the TCR CDR3. MiXCR was run by TCRdb on the multiplex PCR reads, yielding one entry per CDR3 protein. This table holds fewer than 450,000 distinct CDR3 sequences, roughly 15% found once. Uncontrolled infection, other autoimmune disease, pregnancy and lactation each barred patients from inclusion. This clonotype was detected ten times or more. Its antigen remains unidentified. Per the germline V gene, CDR1 is MNHNY and CDR2 is SVGAGI (reference sequence). Trimming shortened V by 0 bases and J by 0 bases, and 9 bases separated the two germline ends. CDR3 length: 15 amino acids.

The genes are TRBV6-6 and TRBJ2-7; D gene unclear. The sample was blood. The receptor comes from a woman aged 60-75 years with Graves' ophthalmopathy. The CDR3 sequence is CASSYSNAFSYEQYF. DNA for the CDR3: TGTGCCAGCAGTTACTCGAATGCTTTCTCCTACGAGCAGTACTTC.